This TCR beta chain came from a study of blood T cell repertoires in COVID-19. About the research overall: Sites across the United States, Italy and Spain contributed samples from acute and convalescent COVID-19. The analysed material was cDNA or gDNA that came from T cells, B-cell-depleted T cells, or PBMCs.

Original analysis: For nucleated cells, counts were estimated from reference gene primer amplification. Clones were read by immunoSEQ multiplex PCR, and TCRdb kept only the in-frame ones, dropping some. The DNA was the basis for D and trimming; V, J and clone size are from that table. This sample yields over 200,000 clones, of which around 83% are seen a single time; roughly 5% belongs to the top ten. This clone was seen just once. The CDR3 sequence is 14 residues long. CDR1 is LNHDA, CDR2 SQIVND, per germline (reference sequence). With V trimmed by 5 bases and J by 4 bases, 5 bases remained unmatched.

V is TRBV19 and J is TRBJ2-1; 7 bases line up with TRBD2. The sample comprised peripheral blood. The clonotype comes from a man older than 75 with acute or convalescent COVID-19. CDR3 DNA sequence: TGTGCCAGTAGTGGGCTAGCGGAGTACAATGAGCAGTTCTTC. This codes for CASSGLAEYNEQFF.